Listed below are T cell receptor beta chains from one sample, sequenced in a study of T cell changes during pregnancy in multiple sclerosis. Produced via immunoSEQ multiplex PCR; TCRdb's table is partial and in-frame only. The sample has 60,000 or so clones, 91% seen once. The sequences come from peripheral blood, collected before pregnancy. Source of these receptors: a female donor with multiple sclerosis, enrolled in a pregnancy study. CDR3s include the opening cysteine and the closing phenylalanine or tryptophan. The D gene is left open where the match is weak. Clone sizes are given selectively: once, few, many, or a class where the clone is expanded.

j_call: TRBJ2-7; d_call: TRBD1; clone_size: .; v_call: TRBV6-5; cdr3_aa: CASSSPGQAYEQYF; cdr3_nt: TGTGCCAGCAGTTCCCCAGGACAGGCCTACGAGCAGTACTTC
j_call: TRBJ2-7; d_call: TRBD2; clone_size: .; v_call: TRBV7-2; cdr3_aa: CASSLLAGGEQYF; cdr3_nt: TGTGCCAGCAGCTTGCTAGCGGGGGGTGAGCAGTACTTC
j_call: TRBJ2-6; d_call: .; clone_size: .; v_call: TRBV6-4; cdr3_aa: CASSDAQDFSGANVLTF; cdr3_nt: TGTGCCAGCAGTGACGCTCAGGACTTTTCTGGGGCCAACGTCCTGACTTTC
j_call: TRBJ1-5; d_call: .; clone_size: .; v_call: TRBV5-6; cdr3_aa: CASSRLPITSNQPQHF; cdr3_nt: TGTGCCAGCAGCCGTCTACCTATCACGTCGAATCAGCCCCAGCATTTT
j_call: TRBJ1-5; d_call: TRBD1; clone_size: .; v_call: TRBV7-4; cdr3_aa: CASSPHLTPGQGVWPQHF; cdr3_nt: TGTGCCAGCAGCCCCCATCTCACGCCGGGACAGGGTGTATGGCCCCAGCATTTT
j_call: TRBJ1-6; d_call: .; clone_size: .; v_call: TRBV7-2; cdr3_aa: CASSLGEGYNSPLHF; cdr3_nt: TGTGCCAGCAGCTTAGGGGAGGGATATAATTCACCCCTCCACTTT
j_call: TRBJ1-1; d_call: TRBD1; clone_size: .; v_call: TRBV5-4; cdr3_aa: CASSPQGARTEAFF; cdr3_nt: TGTGCCAGCAGCCCTCAGGGGGCTCGCACTGAAGCTTTCTTT
j_call: TRBJ2-3; d_call: .; clone_size: .; v_call: TRBV5-4; cdr3_aa: CASSRGPGGTDTQYF; cdr3_nt: TGTGCCAGCAGCCGAGGGCCAGGGGGCACAGATACGCAGTATTTT
j_call: TRBJ2-5; d_call: .; clone_size: .; v_call: TRBV5-6; cdr3_aa: CASSLGSETQYF; cdr3_nt: TGTGCCAGCAGCTTGGGTTCGGAGACCCAGTACTTC
j_call: TRBJ1-2; d_call: .; clone_size: .; v_call: TRBV4-2; cdr3_aa: CASSQDHGNYYGYTF; cdr3_nt: TGTGCCAGCAGCCAAGATCACGGTAACTACTATGGCTACACCTTC
j_call: TRBJ2-2; d_call: .; clone_size: .; v_call: TRBV5-6; cdr3_aa: CASSDPLGVYTGELFF; cdr3_nt: TGTGCCAGCAGCGATCCCCTCGGGGTCTACACCGGGGAGCTGTTTTTT
j_call: TRBJ1-2; d_call: .; clone_size: .; v_call: TRBV19; cdr3_aa: CASNRGTFIGGYTF; cdr3_nt: TGTGCCAGTAATCGCGGGACCTTTATCGGTGGCTACACCTTC
j_call: TRBJ2-7; d_call: .; clone_size: .; v_call: TRBV1; cdr3_aa: CTSSHSGGALDEQYF; cdr3_nt: TGCACCAGCAGCCATAGCGGGGGGGCGCTCGACGAGCAGTACTTC
j_call: TRBJ1-4; d_call: .; clone_size: .; v_call: TRBV9; cdr3_aa: CASSQGTTNEKLFF; cdr3_nt: TGTGCCAGCAGCCAGGGGACAACTAATGAAAAACTGTTTTTT
j_call: TRBJ1-1; d_call: .; clone_size: .; v_call: TRBV19; cdr3_aa: CASSSLTGTEAFF; cdr3_nt: TGTGCCAGTAGTTCCCTCACCGGGACTGAAGCTTTCTTT
j_call: TRBJ2-3; d_call: TRBD2; clone_size: .; v_call: TRBV20-1; cdr3_aa: CSAGGTDTQYF; cdr3_nt: TGCTCGGCGGGGGGCACAGATACGCAGTATTTT
j_call: TRBJ1-2; d_call: .; clone_size: .; v_call: TRBV2; cdr3_aa: CASSESGQPNGYTF; cdr3_nt: TGTGCCAGCAGTGAAAGTGGACAGCCGAATGGCTACACCTTC
j_call: TRBJ2-3; d_call: TRBD2; clone_size: .; v_call: TRBV9; cdr3_aa: CASSGRLAGGYTDTQYF; cdr3_nt: TGTGCCAGCAGCGGCAGACTAGCGGGGGGGTACACAGATACGCAGTATTTT
j_call: TRBJ2-3; d_call: .; clone_size: .; v_call: TRBV19; cdr3_aa: CASSIGGHTDTQYF; cdr3_nt: TGTGCCAGTAGTATCGGAGGGCACACAGATACGCAGTATTTT
j_call: TRBJ2-5; d_call: .; clone_size: .; v_call: TRBV7-8; cdr3_aa: CASSASSNAETQYF; cdr3_nt: TGTGCCAGCAGCGCGAGTAGCAACGCAGAGACCCAGTACTTC
j_call: TRBJ1-6; d_call: .; clone_size: .; v_call: TRBV19; cdr3_aa: CASTDRIGSPLHF; cdr3_nt: TGTGCCTCCACCGACAGGATAGGTTCACCCCTCCACTTT
j_call: TRBJ2-2; d_call: .; clone_size: .; v_call: TRBV19; cdr3_aa: CASSYRVVSTGELFF; cdr3_nt: TGTGCCAGTAGTTACCGGGTAGTCAGCACCGGGGAGCTGTTTTTT
j_call: TRBJ1-2; d_call: .; clone_size: .; v_call: TRBV4-1; cdr3_aa: CASSRVEGDYGYTF; cdr3_nt: TGCGCCAGCAGCCGAGTGGAGGGAGACTATGGCTACACCTTC
j_call: TRBJ2-2; d_call: .; clone_size: once; v_call: TRBV10-3; cdr3_aa: CAISAFSRTPNTGELFF; cdr3_nt: TGTGCCATCAGTGCGTTTTCGAGAACGCCGAACACCGGGGAGCTGTTTTTT
j_call: TRBJ2-7; d_call: .; clone_size: .; v_call: TRBV4-1; cdr3_aa: CASSQVSQGYEQYF; cdr3_nt: TGCGCCAGCAGCCAAGTCTCACAGGGCTACGAGCAGTACTTC
j_call: TRBJ1-2; d_call: .; clone_size: .; v_call: TRBV21-1; cdr3_aa: CASTGAGQYSNYGYTF; cdr3_nt: TGTGCCAGCACCGGGGCTGGACAGTATTCTAACTATGGCTACACCTTC
j_call: TRBJ1-2; d_call: .; clone_size: .; v_call: TRBV30; cdr3_aa: CAWSVSSGGYTF; cdr3_nt: TGTGCCTGGAGTGTATCATCGGGGGGCTACACCTTC
j_call: TRBJ1-2; d_call: TRBD1; clone_size: .; v_call: TRBV4-3; cdr3_aa: CASSLTGGASGYTF; cdr3_nt: TGCGCCAGCAGCCTAACAGGGGGCGCGAGCGGCTACACCTTC
j_call: TRBJ2-7; d_call: TRBD1; clone_size: .; v_call: TRBV18; cdr3_aa: CASSPLGGAEQYF; cdr3_nt: TGTGCCAGCTCACCACTAGGGGGCGCCGAGCAGTACTTC
j_call: TRBJ1-5; d_call: TRBD1; clone_size: .; v_call: TRBV2; cdr3_aa: CASSKGQGLNQPQHF; cdr3_nt: TGTGCCAGCAGTAAAGGACAGGGACTCAATCAGCCCCAGCATTTT